This TCR beta chain was observed in a study of blood T cell repertoires in COVID-19 (dated by TCRdb to the early 2020s). About the full investigation: The collaborator samples originated in the United States, Italy and Spain and spanned the acute and convalescent phases of COVID-19. The material from the prospective study consisted of cDNA or gDNA derived from T cells, B-cell-depleted T cells, or PBMCs. The dataset comprised deeply sampled blood TCRbeta repertoires from subjects exposed to, actively infected with, or recovered from COVID-19. A freely available public database, intended as a resource for researchers studying the immune response to SARS-CoV-2, is where the repertoires were released. The samples were drawn from the first 160 participants of the ongoing ImmuneRACE study and from 1,254 subjects provided by 6 global collaborators. Sample metadata almost always included a de-identified subject ID, COVID-19 status, age in years and sex. Where HLA class I and class II types were available, the types were taken from metadata supplied by the sample provider, not from assay-based typing. The investigation overall reported the following: The amount of clinical and demographic metadata varied by source and participant and was provided uncurated.

The collaborating institutions used their own protocols to collect whole blood in K2EDTA tubes. For TCRbeta analysis, collaborators shipped samples as frozen whole blood, isolated PBMCs, or DNA extracted from either of those sample types. The germline V gene supplies CDR1 MNHEY and CDR2 SVGEGT. V ends up 6 bases short and J 4 bases short, with an unmatched junction base count of 18. The CDR3, cysteine through phenylalanine, is 18 amino acids long. Of the read, only the CDR3 DNA is kept; its 54 bases are in frame from base 1. To note about this clone: The antigen it binds to is not known. No per-base quality is available; no much larger clone lies one base away.

TCRbeta CDR3 regions were amplified from genomic DNA using the immunoSEQ Assay, a bias-controlled multiplex PCR. As for how the authors treated the data: Within the assay, amplification of reference gene primers was used to estimate how many nucleated cells each sample contained. To quantify the absolute abundance of each unique TCRbeta CDR3 rearrangement, sequence reads were collapsed and filtered. For each sample, productive Simpson clonality was calculated as the square root of Simpson's diversity index over productive rearrangements. Not all clones reach the TCRdb copy of this immuneACCESS table, which keeps in-frame sequences only. Checked studies attribute under half of the gap to unresolved V genes and leave the rest unexplained. That table gives V, J and clone size, and the DNA gave D and trimming. The table for this sample lists 35,000 to 50,000 clones; around 83% of them were counted only once. The ten largest clones take up around 6% of the sample.

The sample consisted of peripheral blood. The clonotype was recovered from a woman aged 80 or over with acute or convalescent COVID-19. Recombination linked TRBV6-2 or TRBV6-3 to TRBJ2-5; 9 central bases correspond to TRBD2. The CDR3 has the sequence CASSPIAGGESWVETQYF. The nucleotide sequence reads as follows: TGTGCCAGCAGCCCCATTGCGGGGGGGGAATCTTGGGTAGAGACCCAGTACTTC.